This entry is about one TCR beta chain. The sample's time point: peripheral blood 6 weeks after treatment start. These data are taken from a study of PD-L1 blockade in urothelial cancer. The overall study: Samples came from 3 weeks, at the second dose, and 6 weeks into treatment. The median T cell count in blood samples was 110,000 to 150,000.

Into every PCR, synthetic TCR analog templates were spiked. Only in-frame clones appear in the TCRdb table, and some are missing; sequencing was by immunoSEQ multiplex PCR. The top ten hold 2% to 2.5% of the sample, which has about 120,000 clones, about 82% seen once. Germline V gene sequence: CDR1 SGDLS, CDR2 YYNGEE. V gave up 0 bases and J gave up 8 bases, with 15 bases separating them. CDR3 length: 15 residues. This sequence was found in a man in his fifties with urothelial cancer. The sequenced sample was PBMCs, obtained around atezolizumab (anti-PD-L1) treatment. V is TRBV9 and J is TRBJ2-1; D is unclear. As DNA, the CDR3 is TGTGCCAGCAGCGTAGGGGCAGGCACTTGGGATGAGCAGTTCTTC. Amino acids: CASSVGAGTWDEQFF. Full variable domain (outside the CDR3, taken from reference TRBV9 and TRBJ2-1): DSGVTQTPKHLITATGQRVTLRCSPRSGDLSVYWYQQSLDQGLQFLIQYYNGEERAKGNILERFSAQQFPDLHSELNLSSLELGDSALYFCASSVGAGTWDEQFFGPGTRLTVL.